This T cell receptor (beta chain) was observed in a study of Ad26.COV2.S vaccination and SARS-CoV-2 variants. Documented treatment: approximately 18 received Ad26.COV2.S at low or high dose, single or two shots; five or six received placebo; per-sample allocation not given. Sampling was performed 63 days after the first vaccine or placebo injection. The CDR3 sequence is 15 residues long. Between the trimmed V and J ends, which lost 6 bases and 6 bases, there was a span of 18 bases. The V gene's germline CDR1 is KGHSH and CDR2 LQKENI. Method: immunoSEQ multiplex PCR; TCRdb's copy keeps in-frame clones and lacks some. The sample consists of around 300,000 clones, about 86% of them appearing once.

Sequencing was performed on peripheral blood, taken in a trial of Ad26.COV2.S vaccine versus placebo. The chain employs TRBV18 and TRBJ2-1; D might be TRBD1 (7 bases). The TCR sequence derives from a person between 18 and 59 years old who received the Ad26.COV2.S COVID-19 vaccine or a placebo. The CDR3 spells CASSRRQGEVNEQFF. The CDR3, as DNA: TGTGCCAGCTCCAGGAGGCAGGGGGAGGTCAATGAGCAGTTCTTC.